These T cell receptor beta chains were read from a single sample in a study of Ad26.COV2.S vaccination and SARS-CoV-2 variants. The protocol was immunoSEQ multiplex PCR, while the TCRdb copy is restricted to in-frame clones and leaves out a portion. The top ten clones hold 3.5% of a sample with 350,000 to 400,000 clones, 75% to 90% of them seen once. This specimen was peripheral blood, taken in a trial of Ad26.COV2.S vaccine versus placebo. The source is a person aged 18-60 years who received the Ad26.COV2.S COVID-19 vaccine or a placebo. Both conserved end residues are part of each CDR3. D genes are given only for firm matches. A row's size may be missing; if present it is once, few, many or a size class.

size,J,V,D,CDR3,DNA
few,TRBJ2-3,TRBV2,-,CARENRESTDTQYF,TGTGCCAGGGAAAACAGAGAAAGCACAGATACGCAGTATTTT
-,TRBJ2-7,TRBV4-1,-,CASSQDSWGDRDEQYF,TGCGCCAGCAGCCAAGATTCCTGGGGGGACCGGGACGAGCAGTACTTC
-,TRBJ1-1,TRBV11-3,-,CASSFEGNTEAFF,TGTGCCAGCAGCTTTGAGGGGAACACTGAAGCTTTCTTT
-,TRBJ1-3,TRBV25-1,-,CASSRGESGNTIYF,TGTGCCAGCAGTAGGGGGGAGTCAGGAAACACCATATATTTT
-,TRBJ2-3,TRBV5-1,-,CASSGGPGTDTQYF,TGCGCCAGCAGCGGGGGGCCGGGCACAGATACGCAGTATTTT
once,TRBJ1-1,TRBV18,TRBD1,CASSPSGQMNTEAFF,TGTGCCAGCTCACCATCGGGACAGATGAACACTGAAGCTTTCTTT
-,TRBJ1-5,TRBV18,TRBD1,CASSPGTGHQPQHF,TGTGCCAGCTCCCCCGGGACAGGCCATCAGCCCCAGCATTTT
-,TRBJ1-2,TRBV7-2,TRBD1,CASSPVLTGSWGYTF,TGTGCCAGCAGCCCGGTTTTGACAGGGTCATGGGGCTACACCTTC
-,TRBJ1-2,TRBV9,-,CASSVVGTWASYTF,TGTGCCAGCAGCGTAGTGGGGACATGGGCTTCTTACACCTTC
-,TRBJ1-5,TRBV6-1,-,CASSEAGGGNQPQHF,TGTGCCAGCAGTGAAGCGGGAGGTGGCAATCAGCCCCAGCATTTT
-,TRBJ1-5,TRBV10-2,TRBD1,CASSAGTGNRYSNQPQHF,TGCGCCAGCAGCGCCGGGACAGGGAATCGTTATAGCAATCAGCCCCAGCATTTT
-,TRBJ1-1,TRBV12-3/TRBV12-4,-,CASSLLRREAFF,TGTGCCAGCAGTTTGCTACGGAGGGAAGCTTTCTTT
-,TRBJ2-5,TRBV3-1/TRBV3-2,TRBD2,CASSQTRGGSQTQYF,TGTGCCAGCAGCCAAACGCGGGGGGGCAGCCAGACCCAGTACTTC
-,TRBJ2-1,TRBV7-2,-,CASSLGSTWGSDEQFF,TGTGCCAGCAGCTTAGGTTCGACCTGGGGGTCGGATGAGCAGTTCTTC
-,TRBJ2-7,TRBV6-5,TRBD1,CASQPRGQDTYEQYF,TGTGCCAGCCAACCCCGCGGACAGGACACCTACGAGCAGTACTTC
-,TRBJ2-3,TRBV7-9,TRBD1,CASSFIQGLRTDTQYF,TGTGCCAGCAGCTTCATACAGGGGCTTCGCACAGATACGCAGTATTTT
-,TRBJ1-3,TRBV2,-,CASSPGAGNTIYF,TGTGCCAGCAGTCCAGGGGCAGGAAACACCATATATTTT
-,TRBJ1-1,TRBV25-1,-,CASSEGTDYMNTEAFF,TGTGCCAGCAGTGAAGGTACAGACTACATGAACACTGAAGCTTTCTTT
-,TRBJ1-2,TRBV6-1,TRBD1,CASSEDMGQNYGYTF,TGTGCCAGCAGTGAAGACATGGGACAGAACTATGGCTACACCTTC
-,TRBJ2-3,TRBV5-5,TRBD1,CASSLGGQTTDTQYF,TGTGCCAGCAGCTTAGGGGGACAGACCACAGATACGCAGTATTTT
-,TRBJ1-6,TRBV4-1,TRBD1,CASSPLGTGGDSPLHF,TGCGCCAGCAGCCCACTAGGGACAGGGGGCGATTCACCCCTCCACTTT
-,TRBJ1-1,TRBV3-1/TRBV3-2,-,CASSQVGGKMNTEAFF,TGTGCCAGCAGCCAAGTAGGCGGGAAAATGAACACTGAAGCTTTCTTT
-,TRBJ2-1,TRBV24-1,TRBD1,CATSLGGQGWNEQFF,TGTGCCACCAGCCTAGGGGGACAGGGGTGGAATGAGCAGTTCTTC
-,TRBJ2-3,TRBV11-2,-,CASSFTLGAVDTQYF,TGTGCCAGCAGCTTCACCCTAGGAGCGGTAGATACGCAGTATTTT
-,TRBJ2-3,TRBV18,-,CASSPGDAQYF,TGTGCCAGCTCACCCGGGGACGCGCAGTATTTT
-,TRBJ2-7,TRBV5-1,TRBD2,CASSGGGSPYEQYF,TGCGCCAGCAGCGGCGGGGGGTCGCCCTACGAGCAGTACTTC
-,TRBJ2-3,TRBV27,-,CASSLSQALDTQYF,TGTGCCAGCAGTTTATCCCAGGCCCTAGACACGCAGTATTTT
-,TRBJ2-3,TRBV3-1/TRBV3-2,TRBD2,CASSPGGRTDTQYF,TGTGCCAGCAGCCCGGGGGGGCGTACAGATACGCAGTATTTT
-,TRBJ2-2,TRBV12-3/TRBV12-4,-,CASSFTNTGELFF,TGTGCCAGCAGTTTCACCAACACCGGGGAGCTGTTTTTT
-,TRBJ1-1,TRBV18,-,CASSPLLRALNTEAFF,TGTGCCAGCTCACCCCTCCTCAGGGCTCTTAACACTGAAGCTTTCTTT
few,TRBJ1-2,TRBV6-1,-,CASSESLRGYGYTF,TGTGCCAGCAGTGAAAGTTTGAGGGGATATGGCTACACCTTC
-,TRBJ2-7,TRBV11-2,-,CASSLAGQSSYEQYF,TGTGCCAGCAGCTTAGCCGGACAGAGCTCCTACGAGCAGTACTTC
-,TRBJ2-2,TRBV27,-,CASSSPLETGELFF,TGTGCCAGCAGTTCCCCGTTGGAGACCGGGGAGCTGTTTTTT
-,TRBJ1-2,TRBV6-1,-,CASSEQQGGRYYGYTF,TGTGCCAGCAGTGAGCAACAGGGTGGGAGATATTATGGCTACACCTTC
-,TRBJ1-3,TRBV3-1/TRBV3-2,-,CASSPRQASPGNTIYF,TGTGCCAGCAGCCCCCGACAGGCATCCCCTGGAAACACCATATATTTT
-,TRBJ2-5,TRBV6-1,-,CASSNHRDETQYF,TGTGCCAGCAGCAACCACAGGGATGAGACCCAGTACTTC
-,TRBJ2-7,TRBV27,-,CASSLSVRLSGAEQYF,TGTGCCAGCAGTTTAAGCGTACGTCTGTCGGGTGCCGAGCAGTACTTC
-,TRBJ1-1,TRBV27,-,CASSNRRNTEAFF,TGTGCCAGCAGCAATAGGAGGAACACTGAAGCTTTCTTT
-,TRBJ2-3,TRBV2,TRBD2,CASRETSGGEWGAGTQYF,TGTGCCAGCAGAGAGACTAGCGGGGGGGAATGGGGCGCCGGTACGCAGTATTTT
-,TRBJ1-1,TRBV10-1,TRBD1,CASSDRGDTEAFF,TGCGCCAGTTCGGACAGGGGTGATACTGAAGCTTTCTTT
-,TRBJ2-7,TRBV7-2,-,CASSSKFGSASYEQYF,TGTGCCAGCAGCAGCAAGTTTGGTTCCGCCTCCTACGAGCAGTACTTC
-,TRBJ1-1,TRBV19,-,CASSIVSGTRKEAEAFF,TGTGCCAGTAGTATAGTGTCAGGGACCCGGAAAGAGGCTGAAGCTTTCTTT
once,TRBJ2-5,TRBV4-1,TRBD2,CASSQVAAGGFETQYF,TGCGCCAGCAGCCAAGTGGCAGCGGGGGGGTTTGAGACCCAGTACTTC
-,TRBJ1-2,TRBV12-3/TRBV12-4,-,CASSRTALYGYTF,TGTGCCAGCAGTCGGACAGCCCTCTATGGCTACACCTTC
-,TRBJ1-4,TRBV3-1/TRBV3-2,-,CASSPRRGGDEKLFF,TGTGCCAGCAGCCCACGGAGGGGGGGAGACGAAAAACTGTTTTTT
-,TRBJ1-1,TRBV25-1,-,CASRPDFGAEAFF,TGTGCCAGCAGGCCCGATTTTGGCGCTGAAGCTTTCTTT
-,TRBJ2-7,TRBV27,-,CASSWTPASEQYF,TGTGCCAGCAGTTGGACCCCCGCCTCCGAGCAGTACTTC
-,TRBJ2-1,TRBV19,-,CASSMGDNEQFF,TGTGCCAGTAGCATGGGGGATAATGAGCAGTTCTTC
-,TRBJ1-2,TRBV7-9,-,CASSLSLDDGYTF,TGTGCCAGCAGCTTATCATTGGATGATGGCTACACCTTC
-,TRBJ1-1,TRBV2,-,CASRGAEAFF,TGTGCCAGCAGGGGGGCTGAAGCTTTCTTT
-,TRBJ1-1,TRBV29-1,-,CSVGVGTEAFF,TGCAGCGTTGGAGTAGGAACTGAAGCTTTCTTT